Below, one TCR beta chain is given with its context. The data were taken from a study of shared clonotypes between healthy human individuals. Deep was the level used in running the assay. Assay used: immunoSEQ multiplex PCR; TCRdb lists only in-frame clones, some missing. Of about 2 million clones in the sample, approximately 94% were seen once. Germline CDR1 is GTSNPN and CDR2 is SVGIG (reference sequence). The CDR3 length is 13 residues. Trimming left V 0 bases short and J 6 bases short, with 9 bases between. Selected positively for CCR7 and CD45RO-negative, naive CD8 cells excluded terminally differentiated effector memory CD45RA+ cells.

Input material: naive CD8+ T cells sorted from blood. This TCR derives from a man aged 18 to 29 in good health. V usage is TRBV30 and J usage is TRBJ2-1, with D tentatively TRBD2 (5 bases). The CDR3, as DNA: TGTGCCTGGAGTGTAAGCGGTGGCAATGAGCAGTTCTTC. The encoded protein is CAWSVSGGNEQFF.